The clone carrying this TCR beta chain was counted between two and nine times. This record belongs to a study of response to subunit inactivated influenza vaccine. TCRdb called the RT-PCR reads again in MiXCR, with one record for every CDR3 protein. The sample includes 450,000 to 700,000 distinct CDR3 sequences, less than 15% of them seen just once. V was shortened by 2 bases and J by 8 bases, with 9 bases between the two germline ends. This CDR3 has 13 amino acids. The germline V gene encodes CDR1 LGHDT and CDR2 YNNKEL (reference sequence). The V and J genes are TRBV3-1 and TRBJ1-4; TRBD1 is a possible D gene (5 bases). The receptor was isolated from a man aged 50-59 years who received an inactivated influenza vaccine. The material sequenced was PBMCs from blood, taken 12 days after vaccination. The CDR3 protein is CASSQLEGEKLFF. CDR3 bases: TGTGCCAGCAGCCAATTGGAGGGGGAAAAACTGTTTTTT.